This TCR beta chain appears in the sequencing data of a study of neoadjuvant anti-PD-1 for oral cavity cancer. The time point here: after neoadjuvant nivolumab, at surgical resection. CDR1 is MNHEY and CDR2 is SMNVEV in the germline V gene (reference sequence). The CDR3 contains 14 residues. Trimming removed 4 bases at V and 1 base at J, with 10 bases between. PBMC libraries mostly used 480 ng of input genomic DNA, with six replicates per sample. Generated by immunoSEQ multiplex PCR, the TCRdb table keeps only in-frame clones and is missing some. The sample carries more than 11,000 clones, around 80% recorded once.

This chain links TRBV27 with TRBJ2-5; maybe TRBD1 (5 bases). The clonotype was recovered from a person between 40 and 85 years old with oral cavity squamous cell carcinoma. Sequences were derived from PBMCs, sampled after nivolumab (anti-PD-1) treatment. The CDR3 here is CASSSSGPQETQYF. Written as DNA, the CDR3 is TGTGCCAGCAGTTCATCAGGGCCCCAAGAGACCCAGTACTTC.